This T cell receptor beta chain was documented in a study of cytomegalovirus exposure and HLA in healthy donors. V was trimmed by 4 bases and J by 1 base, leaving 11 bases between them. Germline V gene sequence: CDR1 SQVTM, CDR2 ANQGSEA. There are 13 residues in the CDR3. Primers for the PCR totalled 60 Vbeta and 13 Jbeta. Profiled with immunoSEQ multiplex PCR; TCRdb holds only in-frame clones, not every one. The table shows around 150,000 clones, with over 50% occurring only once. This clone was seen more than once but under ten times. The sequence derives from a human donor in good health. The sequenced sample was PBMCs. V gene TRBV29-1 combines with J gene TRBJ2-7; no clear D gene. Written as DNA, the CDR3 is TGCAGCGTTGTTGACCGACAATCCTACGAGCAGTACTTC. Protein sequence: CSVVDRQSYEQYF.